What follows is one T cell receptor gamma chain and its context. Germline trimming cut 0 bases from V and 1 base from J; bases unmatched to any gene: 2. There are 15 residues in the CDR3. Germline lookup yields CDR1 VENAVY and CDR2 YDSYNSRV. These data originate in a study of gamma-delta chains in newborns, infants, children. Study details: Microbial exposure reportedly drives polyclonal innate γδ T cell expansion after birth.

TCRdb reanalysed the reads via CATT. The sample holds 1,500 to 2,000 gamma-chain clones, more than 10% seen once. The chain has TRGV8 and TRGJP1. Sequenced material: blood. The sequence came from a child who was a newborn, infant or young child, either healthy, febrile or measles-vaccinated (not recorded which). This CDR3 reads CATWDRGTTGWFKIF. The CDR3 DNA reads TGTGCCACCTGGGATAGGGGTACCACTGGTTGGTTCAAGATATTT.